Shown below are 3 T cell receptor beta chains from a single sample sequenced in a study of STAT3 mutations in large granular lymphocyte leukemia. Overall study results and limits: Every T-LGLL patient had at least one immunodominant TCRbeta clonotype.

These TCRs' antigens remain unknown. Data came from immunoSEQ multiplex PCR; TCRdb stores just in-frame clones and leaves some out. Among 1,400 or so clones listed, 72% were seen once. The specimen sequenced was peripheral blood mononuclear cells. The receptor source for this set is a woman aged 70-85 years with T-cell large granular lymphocyte leukemia. Some clones in this sample may be carry-over from other donors' samples.

The V call is TRBV7-2, the J call TRBJ1-2; 8 nucleotides align to TRBD1. The CDR3 has 16 amino acids. Germline V gene lookup returns CDR1 SGHTA and CDR2 FQGNSA. V shed 4 bases and J 7 bases; nucleotides not matched to a gene: 14. CDR3 in amino acids: CASSSLTGRGLPGYTF. In DNA, the CDR3 is TGTGCCAGCAGCTCCCTAACCGGCAGGGGGCTGCCTGGCTACACCTTC.

This clone was found once. This sequence joins TRBV29-1 and TRBJ1-1, with no clear D. V dropped 6 bases and J dropped 7 bases, with 12 bases sitting between them. Germline lookup yields CDR1 SQVTM and CDR2 ANQGSEA. The CDR3 loop spans 11 amino acids. CDR3 protein: CSVAGQNEAFF. The CDR3 DNA reads TGCAGCGTCGCGGGTCAGAATGAAGCTTTCTTT.

The genes are TRBV5-1 and TRBJ2-7; D is perhaps TRBD1 or TRBD2 (5 bases each). The CDR3 runs to 14 residues. From germline, CDR1 is SGHRS and CDR2 YFSETQ. V lost 6 bases to trimming and J lost 3 bases, with 16 bases between them. CDR3 in amino acids: CASTDGGGFYEQYF. CDR3 sequence (DNA): TGCGCCAGCACCGATGGTGGGGGATTCTACGAGCAGTACTTC.